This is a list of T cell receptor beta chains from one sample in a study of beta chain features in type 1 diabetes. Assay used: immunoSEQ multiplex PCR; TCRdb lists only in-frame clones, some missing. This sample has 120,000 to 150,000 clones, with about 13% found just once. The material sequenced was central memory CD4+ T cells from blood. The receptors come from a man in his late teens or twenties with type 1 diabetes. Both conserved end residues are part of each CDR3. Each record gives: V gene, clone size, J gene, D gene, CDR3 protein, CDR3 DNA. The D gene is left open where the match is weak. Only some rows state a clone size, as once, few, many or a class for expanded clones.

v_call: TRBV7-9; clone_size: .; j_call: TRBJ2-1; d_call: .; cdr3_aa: CASSPPPSPYNEQFF; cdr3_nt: TGTGCCAGCAGCCCGCCCCCGAGTCCCTACAATGAGCAGTTCTTC
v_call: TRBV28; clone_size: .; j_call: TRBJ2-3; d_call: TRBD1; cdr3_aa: CASSPRTGSRTDTQYF; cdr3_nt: TGTGCCAGCAGTCCCCGGACAGGGTCGAGGACAGATACGCAGTATTTT
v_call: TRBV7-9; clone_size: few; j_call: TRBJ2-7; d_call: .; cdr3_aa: CASSLVGSSYEQYF; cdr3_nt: TGTGCCAGCAGCCTAGTGGGGAGCTCCTACGAGCAGTACTTC
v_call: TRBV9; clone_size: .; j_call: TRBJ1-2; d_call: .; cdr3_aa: CASSVEGSRGGYTF; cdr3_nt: TGTGCCAGCAGCGTAGAAGGCAGCCGTGGGGGCTACACCTTC
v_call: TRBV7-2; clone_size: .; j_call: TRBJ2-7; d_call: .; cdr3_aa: CASRVSSGTYEQYF; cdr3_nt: TGTGCCAGCCGTGTGAGTAGCGGCACCTACGAGCAGTACTTC
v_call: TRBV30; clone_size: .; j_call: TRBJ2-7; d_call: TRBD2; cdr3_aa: CAWRVDGGVYEQYF; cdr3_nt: TGTGCCTGGAGAGTCGACGGGGGGGTTTACGAGCAGTACTTC
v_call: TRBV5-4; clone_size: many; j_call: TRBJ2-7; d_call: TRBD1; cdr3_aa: CASSWNRGRYEQYF; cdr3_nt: TGTGCCAGCAGCTGGAACAGGGGACGCTACGAGCAGTACTTC
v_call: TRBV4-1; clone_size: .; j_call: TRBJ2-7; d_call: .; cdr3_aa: CASSHDKDEQYF; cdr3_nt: TGCGCCAGCAGCCATGATAAGGACGAGCAGTACTTC
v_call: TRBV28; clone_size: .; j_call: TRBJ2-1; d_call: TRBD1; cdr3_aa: CATWTGPYNEQFF; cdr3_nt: TGTGCCACCTGGACAGGGCCTTACAATGAGCAGTTCTTC
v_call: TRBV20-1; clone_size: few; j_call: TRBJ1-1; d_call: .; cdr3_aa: CSAYRVTEAFF; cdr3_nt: TGCAGTGCTTACAGGGTCACTGAAGCTTTCTTT
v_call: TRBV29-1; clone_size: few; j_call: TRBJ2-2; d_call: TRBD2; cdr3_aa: CSAFSGAVEELFF; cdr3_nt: TGCAGCGCTTTTAGCGGGGCAGTTGAGGAGCTGTTTTTT
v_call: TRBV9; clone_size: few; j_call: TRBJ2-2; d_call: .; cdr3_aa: CASSVSIRAGELFF; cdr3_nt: TGTGCCAGCAGCGTATCTATCCGGGCCGGGGAGCTGTTTTTT
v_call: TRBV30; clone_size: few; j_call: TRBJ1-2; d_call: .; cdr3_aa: CAWSPTTDVYGYTF; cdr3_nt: TGTGCCTGGAGCCCGACGACAGATGTCTATGGCTACACCTTC
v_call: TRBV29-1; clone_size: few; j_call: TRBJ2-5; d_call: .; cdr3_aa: CSVEGGAQETQYF; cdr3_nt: TGCAGCGTTGAAGGAGGGGCTCAAGAGACCCAGTACTTC
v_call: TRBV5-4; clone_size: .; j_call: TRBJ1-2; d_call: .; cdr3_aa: CASSLNRRGYTF; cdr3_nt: TGTGCCAGCAGCCTGAATCGAAGGGGCTACACCTTC
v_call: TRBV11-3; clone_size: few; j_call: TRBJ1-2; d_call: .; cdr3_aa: CASSAPGAPGAGYTF; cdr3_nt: TGTGCCAGCAGTGCACCCGGGGCCCCAGGGGCAGGCTACACCTTC
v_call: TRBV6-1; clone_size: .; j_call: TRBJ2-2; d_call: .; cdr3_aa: CASSGRTNTGELFF; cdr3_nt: TGTGCCAGCAGTGGCAGAACGAACACCGGGGAGCTGTTTTTT
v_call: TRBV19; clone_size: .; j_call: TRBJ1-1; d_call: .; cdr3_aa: CASSIAFGSAEAFF; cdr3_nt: TGTGCCAGTAGTATAGCCTTCGGGAGTGCTGAAGCTTTCTTT
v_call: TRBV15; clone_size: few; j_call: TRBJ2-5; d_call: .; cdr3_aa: CATSRGQDQETQYF; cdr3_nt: TGTGCCACCAGCAGAGGACAGGATCAAGAGACCCAGTACTTC
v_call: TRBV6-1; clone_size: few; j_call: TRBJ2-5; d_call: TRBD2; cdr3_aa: CASRVSGGAQETQYF; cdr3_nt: TGTGCCAGCAGGGTTAGCGGGGGGGCCCAAGAGACCCAGTACTTC
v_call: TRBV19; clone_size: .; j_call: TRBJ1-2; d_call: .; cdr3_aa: CACPGPAVYGYTF; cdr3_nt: TGTGCCTGCCCCGGACCGGCCGTCTATGGCTACACCTTC
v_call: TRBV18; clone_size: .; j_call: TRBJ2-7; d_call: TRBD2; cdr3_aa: CASFVGLAGGYEQYF; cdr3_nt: TGTGCCAGCTTCGTAGGACTAGCGGGGGGCTACGAGCAGTACTTC
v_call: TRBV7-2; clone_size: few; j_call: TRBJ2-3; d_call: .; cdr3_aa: CASGHTDTQYF; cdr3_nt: TGTGCCAGCGGCCACACAGATACGCAGTATTTT
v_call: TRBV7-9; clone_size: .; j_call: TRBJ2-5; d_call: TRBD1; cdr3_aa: CASSLRDRAGEQYF; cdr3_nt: TGTGCCAGCAGCCTGCGGGACAGGGCGGGGGAGCAGTACTTC
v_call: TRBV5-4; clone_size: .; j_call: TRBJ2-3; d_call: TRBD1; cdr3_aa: CASSPPPTGNTDTQYF; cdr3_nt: TGTGCCAGCAGCCCTCCCCCGACAGGGAATACAGATACGCAGTATTTT
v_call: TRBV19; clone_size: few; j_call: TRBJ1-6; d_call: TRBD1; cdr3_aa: CASSSDRDLSPLHF; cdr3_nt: TGTGCCAGTAGTTCGGACAGGGACTTATCACCCCTCCACTTT
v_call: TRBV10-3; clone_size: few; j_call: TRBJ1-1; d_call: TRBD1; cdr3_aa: CAISGTGTGKEAFF; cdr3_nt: TGTGCCATCAGTGGGACCGGGACAGGGAAAGAAGCTTTCTTT
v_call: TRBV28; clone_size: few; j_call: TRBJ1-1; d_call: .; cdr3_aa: CASSTSTIGDGTEAFF; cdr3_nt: TGTGCCAGCAGTACCTCTACTATTGGGGACGGCACTGAAGCTTTCTTT
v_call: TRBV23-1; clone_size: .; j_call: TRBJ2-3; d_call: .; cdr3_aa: CATPRGGTDTQYF; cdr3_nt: TGCGCCACCCCGAGGGGGGGCACAGATACGCAGTATTTT
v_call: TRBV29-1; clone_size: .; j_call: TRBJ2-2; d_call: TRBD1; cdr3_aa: CSVETGTGQGTGELFF; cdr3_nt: TGCAGCGTTGAAACCGGGACAGGCCAGGGGACCGGGGAGCTGTTTTTT
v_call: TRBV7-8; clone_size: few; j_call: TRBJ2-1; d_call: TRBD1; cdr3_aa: CASSPTWDRGKHEQFF; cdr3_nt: TGTGCCAGCAGTCCTACATGGGACAGGGGAAAGCATGAGCAGTTCTTC
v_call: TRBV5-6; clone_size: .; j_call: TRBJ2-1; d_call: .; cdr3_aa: CASSSLGTEQFF; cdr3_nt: TGTGCCAGCAGCTCCCTCGGGACGGAGCAGTTCTTC
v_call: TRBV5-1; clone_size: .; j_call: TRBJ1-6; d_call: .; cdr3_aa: CASSLVSGGTNSPLHF; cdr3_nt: TGCGCCAGCAGCTTGGTTAGTGGGGGGACTAATTCACCCCTCCACTTT
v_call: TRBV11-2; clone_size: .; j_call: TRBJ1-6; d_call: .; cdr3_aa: CASSGNGNRSPLHF; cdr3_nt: TGTGCCAGCAGCGGAAACGGGAATCGTTCACCCCTCCACTTT
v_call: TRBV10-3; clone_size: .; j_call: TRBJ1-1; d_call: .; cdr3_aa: CAMGGQGLNTEAFF; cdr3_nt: TGTGCCATGGGGGGCCAGGGGCTGAACACTGAAGCTTTCTTT
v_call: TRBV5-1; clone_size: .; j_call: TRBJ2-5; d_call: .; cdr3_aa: CASRKGGSLETQYF; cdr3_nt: TGCGCCAGCAGAAAGGGGGGGTCCTTGGAGACCCAGTACTTC
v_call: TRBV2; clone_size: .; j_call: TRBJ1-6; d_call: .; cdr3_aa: CASSEADRLDNSPLHF; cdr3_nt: TGTGCCAGCAGTGAAGCGGACCGCTTGGATAATTCACCCCTCCACTTT
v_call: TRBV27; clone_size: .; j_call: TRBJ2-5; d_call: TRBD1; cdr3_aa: CASSLGQGRETQYF; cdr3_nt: TGTGCCAGCAGTTTGGGACAGGGGCGAGAGACCCAGTACTTC
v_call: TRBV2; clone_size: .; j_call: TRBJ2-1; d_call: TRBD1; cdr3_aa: CASSRQGWGQSEQFF; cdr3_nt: TGTGCCAGCAGTCGACAGGGCTGGGGTCAGAGTGAGCAGTTCTTC
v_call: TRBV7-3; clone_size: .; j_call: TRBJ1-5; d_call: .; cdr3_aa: CASSFDGNQPQHF; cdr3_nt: TGTGCCAGCTCCTTCGACGGTAATCAGCCCCAGCATTTT
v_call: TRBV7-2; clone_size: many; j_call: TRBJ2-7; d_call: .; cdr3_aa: CASSPFLGWQYF; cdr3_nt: TGTGCCAGCAGCCCCTTCCTTGGATGGCAGTACTTC
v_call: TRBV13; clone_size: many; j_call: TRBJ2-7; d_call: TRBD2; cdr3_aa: CASSSRPSGPYEQYF; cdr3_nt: TGTGCCAGCAGCTCCAGGCCTAGCGGCCCCTACGAGCAGTACTTC
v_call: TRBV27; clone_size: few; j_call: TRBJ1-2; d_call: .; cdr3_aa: CASSFNTGGEGYTF; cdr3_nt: TGTGCCAGCAGTTTCAATACAGGTGGGGAAGGCTACACCTTC
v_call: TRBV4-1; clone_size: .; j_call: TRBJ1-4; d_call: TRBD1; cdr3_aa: CASRPTPGQHGEKLFF; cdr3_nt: TGCGCCAGCAGGCCCACCCCGGGACAGCATGGAGAAAAACTGTTTTTT
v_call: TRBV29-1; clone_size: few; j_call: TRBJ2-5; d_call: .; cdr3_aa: CSVGGSPSETQYF; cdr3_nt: TGCAGCGTTGGCGGCTCCCCATCGGAGACCCAGTACTTC
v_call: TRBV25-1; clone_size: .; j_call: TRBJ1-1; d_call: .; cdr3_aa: CASSDLGTGNTEAFF; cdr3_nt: TGTGCCAGCAGTGACCTCGGGACGGGGAACACTGAAGCTTTCTTT
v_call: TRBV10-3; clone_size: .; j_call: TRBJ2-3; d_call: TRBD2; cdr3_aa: CATRTSGLSTDTQYF; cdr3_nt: TGTGCCACCCGGACTAGCGGGCTCAGCACAGATACGCAGTATTTT
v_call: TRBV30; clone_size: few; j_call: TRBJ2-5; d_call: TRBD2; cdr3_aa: CAWDRTSGVGETQYF; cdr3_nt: TGTGCCTGGGACCGGACTAGCGGGGTTGGGGAGACCCAGTACTTC
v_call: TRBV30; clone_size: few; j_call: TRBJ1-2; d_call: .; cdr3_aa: CAWSANQGYTF; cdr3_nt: TGTGCCTGGAGTGCGAACCAGGGTTACACCTTC
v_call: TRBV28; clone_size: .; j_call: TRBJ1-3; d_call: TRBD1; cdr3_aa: CASNRGTDPGNTIYF; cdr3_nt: TGTGCCAGCAACCGAGGGACAGACCCTGGAAACACCATATATTTT
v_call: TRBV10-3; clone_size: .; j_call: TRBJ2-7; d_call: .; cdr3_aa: CAISEGIRNEQYF; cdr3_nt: TGTGCCATCAGTGAGGGGATAAGAAACGAGCAGTACTTC